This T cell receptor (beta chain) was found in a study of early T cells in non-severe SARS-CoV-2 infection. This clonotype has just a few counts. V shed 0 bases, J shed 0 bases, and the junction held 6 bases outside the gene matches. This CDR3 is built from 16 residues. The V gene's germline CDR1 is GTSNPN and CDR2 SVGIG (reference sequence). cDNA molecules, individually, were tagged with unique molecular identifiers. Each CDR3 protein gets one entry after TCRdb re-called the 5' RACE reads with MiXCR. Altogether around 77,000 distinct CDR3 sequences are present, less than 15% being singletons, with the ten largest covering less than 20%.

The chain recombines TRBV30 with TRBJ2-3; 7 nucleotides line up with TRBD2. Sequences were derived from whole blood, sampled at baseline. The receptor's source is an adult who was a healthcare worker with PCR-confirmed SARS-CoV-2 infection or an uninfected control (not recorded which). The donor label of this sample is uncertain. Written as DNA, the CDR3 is TGTGCCTGGAGTGTACGGGGGGTGTCTAGCACAGATACGCAGTATTTT. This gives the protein CAWSVRGVSSTDTQYF.